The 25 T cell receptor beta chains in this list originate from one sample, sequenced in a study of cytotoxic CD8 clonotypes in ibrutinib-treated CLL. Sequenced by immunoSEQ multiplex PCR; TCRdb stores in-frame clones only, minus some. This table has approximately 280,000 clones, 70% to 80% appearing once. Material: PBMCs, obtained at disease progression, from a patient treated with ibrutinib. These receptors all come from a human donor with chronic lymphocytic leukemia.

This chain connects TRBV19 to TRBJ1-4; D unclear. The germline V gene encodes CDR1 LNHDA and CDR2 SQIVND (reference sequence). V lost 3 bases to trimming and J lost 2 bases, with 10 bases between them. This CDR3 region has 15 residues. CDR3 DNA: TGTGCCAGTAGTATCGGAGGAGTCACTAATGAAAAACTGTTTTTT. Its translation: CASSIGGVTNEKLFF.

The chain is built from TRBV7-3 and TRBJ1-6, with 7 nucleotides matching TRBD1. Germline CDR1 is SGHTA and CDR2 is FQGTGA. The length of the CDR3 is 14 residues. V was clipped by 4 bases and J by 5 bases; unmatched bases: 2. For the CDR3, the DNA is TGTGCCAGCAGCTGGCAGGGGGATAATTCACCCCTCCACTTT. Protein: CASSWQGDNSPLHF.

The CDR3 sequence: CASSVSMMAEQYF. DNA of the CDR3: TGTGCCAGCAGCGTAAGTATGATGGCCGAGCAGTACTTC. The chain couples TRBV7-9 to TRBJ2-7; D gene uncertain. From germline, CDR1 is SEHNR and CDR2 FQNEAQ (reference sequence). The CDR3 covers 13 residues. The germline V and J ends were trimmed by 5 bases and 6 bases, with 14 bases remaining between them.

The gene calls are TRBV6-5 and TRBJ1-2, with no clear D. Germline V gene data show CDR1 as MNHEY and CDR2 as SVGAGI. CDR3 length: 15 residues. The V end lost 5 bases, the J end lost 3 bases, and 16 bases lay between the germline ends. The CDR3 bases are TGTGCCAGCAGTCCCATCCTAGGGAGGGACTATGGCTACACCTTC. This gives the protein CASSPILGRDYGYTF.

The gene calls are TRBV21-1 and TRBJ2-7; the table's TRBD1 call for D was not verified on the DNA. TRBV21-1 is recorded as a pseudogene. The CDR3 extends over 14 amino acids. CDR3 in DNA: TGTGCCAGCGAGGGGGGGACAGGAGACTACGAGCAGTACTTC. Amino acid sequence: CASEGGTGDYEQYF.

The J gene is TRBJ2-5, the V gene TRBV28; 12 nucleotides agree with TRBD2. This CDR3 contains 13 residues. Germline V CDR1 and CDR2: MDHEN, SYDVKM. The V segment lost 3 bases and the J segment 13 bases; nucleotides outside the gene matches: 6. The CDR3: CASSFSSGRAVYF. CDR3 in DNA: TGTGCCAGCAGTTTCTCTAGCGGGAGGGCCGTGTACTTC.

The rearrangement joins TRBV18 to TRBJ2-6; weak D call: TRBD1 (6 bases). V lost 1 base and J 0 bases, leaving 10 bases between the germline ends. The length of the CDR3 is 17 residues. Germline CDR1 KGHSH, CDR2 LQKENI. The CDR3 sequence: CASSPRGGSSGANVLTF. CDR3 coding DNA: TGTGCCAGCTCACCACGAGGGGGTAGCTCTGGGGCCAACGTCCTGACTTTC.

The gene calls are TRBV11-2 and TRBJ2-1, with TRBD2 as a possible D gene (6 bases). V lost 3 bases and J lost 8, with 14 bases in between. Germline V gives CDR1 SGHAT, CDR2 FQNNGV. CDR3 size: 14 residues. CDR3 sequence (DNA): TGTGCCAGCAGCTTCATGGCAGGAGGGGATGAGCAGTTCTTC. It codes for CASSFMAGGDEQFF. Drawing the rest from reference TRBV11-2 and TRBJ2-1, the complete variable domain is EAGVAQSPRYKIIEKRQSVAFWCNPISGHATLYWYQQILGQGPKLLIQFQNNGVVDDSQLPKDRFSAERLKGVDSTLKIQPAKLEDSAVYLCASSFMAGGDEQFFGPGTRLTVL.

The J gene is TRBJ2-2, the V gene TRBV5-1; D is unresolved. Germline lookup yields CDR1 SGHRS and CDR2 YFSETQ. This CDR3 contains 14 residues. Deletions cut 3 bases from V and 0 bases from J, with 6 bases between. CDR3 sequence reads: CASSSDTNTGELFF. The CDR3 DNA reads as TGCGCCAGCAGCTCAGATACGAACACCGGGGAGCTGTTTTTT.

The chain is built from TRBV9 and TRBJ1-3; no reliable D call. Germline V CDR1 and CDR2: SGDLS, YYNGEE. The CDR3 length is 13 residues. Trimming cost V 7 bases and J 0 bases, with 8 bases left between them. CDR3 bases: TGTGCCAGCCGCCCTGGCTCTGGAAACACCATATATTTT. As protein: CASRPGSGNTIYF.

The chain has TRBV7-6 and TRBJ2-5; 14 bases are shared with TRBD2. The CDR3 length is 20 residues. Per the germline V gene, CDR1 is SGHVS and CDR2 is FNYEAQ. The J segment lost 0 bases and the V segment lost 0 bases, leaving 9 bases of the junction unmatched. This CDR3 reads CASSLAPGLAGGLYQETQYF. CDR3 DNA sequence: TGTGCCAGCAGCTTAGCCCCCGGACTAGCGGGGGGCCTGTACCAAGAGACCCAGTACTTC.

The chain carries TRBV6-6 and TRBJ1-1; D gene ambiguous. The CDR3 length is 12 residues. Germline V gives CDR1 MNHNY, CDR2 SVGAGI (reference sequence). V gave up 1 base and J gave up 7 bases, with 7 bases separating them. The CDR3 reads CASSYWAIEAFF. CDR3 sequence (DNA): TGTGCCAGCAGTTACTGGGCAATTGAAGCTTTCTTT.

The CDR3 bases are TGTGCCACCAGCAGGGGGGACGTACTAACTAATGAAAAACTGTTTTTT. Translated, it gives CATSRGDVLTNEKLFF. The chain links TRBV15 to TRBJ1-4; D might be TRBD1 (5 bases). V lost 3 bases and J 1 base, leaving 12 bases between the germline ends. The CDR3 extends over 16 amino acids. Germline values: CDR1 LNHNV, CDR2 YYDKDF (reference sequence). Drawing the rest from reference TRBV15 and TRBJ1-4, the complete variable domain is DAMVIQNPRYQVTQFGKPVTLSCSQTLNHNVMYWYQQKSSQAPKLLFHYYDKDFNNEADTPDNFQSRRPNTSFCFLDIRSPGLGDTAMYLCATSRGDVLTNEKLFFGSGTQLSVL.

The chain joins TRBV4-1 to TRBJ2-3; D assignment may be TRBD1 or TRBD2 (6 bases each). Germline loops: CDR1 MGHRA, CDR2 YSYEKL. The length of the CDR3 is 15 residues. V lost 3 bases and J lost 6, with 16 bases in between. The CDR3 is CASSQTWGAGDTQYF. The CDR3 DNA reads TGCGCCAGCAGCCAGACCTGGGGGGCAGGTGATACGCAGTATTTT.

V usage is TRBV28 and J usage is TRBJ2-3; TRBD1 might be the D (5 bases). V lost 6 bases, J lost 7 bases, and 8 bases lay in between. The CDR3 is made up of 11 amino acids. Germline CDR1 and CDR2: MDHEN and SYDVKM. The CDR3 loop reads CASRQGNTQYF. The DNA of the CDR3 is TGTGCCAGCAGGCAGGGAAATACGCAGTATTTT.

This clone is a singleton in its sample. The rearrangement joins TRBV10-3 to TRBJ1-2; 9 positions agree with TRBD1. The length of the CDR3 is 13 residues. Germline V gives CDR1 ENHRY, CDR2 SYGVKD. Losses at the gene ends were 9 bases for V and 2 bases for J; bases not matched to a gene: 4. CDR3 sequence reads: CAISDRGNYGYTF. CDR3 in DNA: TGTGCCATATCGGACAGGGGAAACTATGGCTACACCTTC.

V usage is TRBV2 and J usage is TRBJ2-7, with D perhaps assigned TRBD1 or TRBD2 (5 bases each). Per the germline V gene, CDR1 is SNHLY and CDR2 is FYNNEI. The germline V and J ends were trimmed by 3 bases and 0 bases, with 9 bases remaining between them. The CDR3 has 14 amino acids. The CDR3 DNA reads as TGTGCCAGCAGTGATTGGGGACGCTCCTACGAGCAGTACTTC. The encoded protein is CASSDWGRSYEQYF.

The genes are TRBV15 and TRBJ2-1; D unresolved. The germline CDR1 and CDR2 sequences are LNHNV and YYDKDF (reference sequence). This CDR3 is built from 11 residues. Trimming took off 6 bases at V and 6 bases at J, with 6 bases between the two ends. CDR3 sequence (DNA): TGTGCCACCAGAGGAAGCAATGAGCAGTTCTTC. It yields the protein CATRGSNEQFF.

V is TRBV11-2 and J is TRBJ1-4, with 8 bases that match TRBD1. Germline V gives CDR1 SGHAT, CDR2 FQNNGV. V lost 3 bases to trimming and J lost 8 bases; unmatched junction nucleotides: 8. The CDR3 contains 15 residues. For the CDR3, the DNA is TGTGCCAGCAGCTTTGCGGGACAGGCGAACGAAAAACTGTTTTTT. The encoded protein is CASSFAGQANEKLFF.

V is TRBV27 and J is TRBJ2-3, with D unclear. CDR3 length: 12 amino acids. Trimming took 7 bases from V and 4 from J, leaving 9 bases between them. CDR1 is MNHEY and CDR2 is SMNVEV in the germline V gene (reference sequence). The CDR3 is CASTTWPDTQYF. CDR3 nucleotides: TGTGCCAGCACTACCTGGCCAGATACGCAGTATTTT.

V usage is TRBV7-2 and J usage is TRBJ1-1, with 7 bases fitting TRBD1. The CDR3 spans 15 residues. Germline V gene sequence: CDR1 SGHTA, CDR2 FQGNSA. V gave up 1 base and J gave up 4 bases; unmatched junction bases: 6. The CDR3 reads CASSLDFTGVTEAFF. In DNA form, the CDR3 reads TGTGCCAGCAGCTTAGATTTCACAGGGGTCACTGAAGCTTTCTTT. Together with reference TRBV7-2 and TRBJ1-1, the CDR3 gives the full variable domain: GAGVSQSPSNKVTEKGKDVELRCDPISGHTALYWYRQSLGQGLEFLIYFQGNSAPDKSGLPSDRFSAERTGGSVSTLTIQRTQQEDSAVYLCASSLDFTGVTEAFFGQGTRLTVV.

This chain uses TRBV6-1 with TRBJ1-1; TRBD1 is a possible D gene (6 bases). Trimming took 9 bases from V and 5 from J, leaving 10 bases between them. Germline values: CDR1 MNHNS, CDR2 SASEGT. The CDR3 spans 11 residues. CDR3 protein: CASWTVTEAFF. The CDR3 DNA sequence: TGTGCCAGTTGGACAGTAACTGAAGCTTTCTTT.

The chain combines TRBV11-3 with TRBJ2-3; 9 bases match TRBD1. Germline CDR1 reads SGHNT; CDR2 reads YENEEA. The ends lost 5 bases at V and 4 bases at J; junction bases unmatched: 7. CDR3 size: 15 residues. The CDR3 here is CASSASTGGADTQYF. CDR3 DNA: TGTGCCAGCAGCGCCTCGACAGGGGGGGCAGATACGCAGTATTTT.

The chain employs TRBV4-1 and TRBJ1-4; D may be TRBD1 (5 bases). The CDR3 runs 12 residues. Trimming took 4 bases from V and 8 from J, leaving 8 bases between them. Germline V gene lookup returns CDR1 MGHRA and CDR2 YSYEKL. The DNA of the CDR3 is TGCGCCAGCAGCCCCGGGGCCGAAAAACTGTTTTTT. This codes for CASSPGAEKLFF.

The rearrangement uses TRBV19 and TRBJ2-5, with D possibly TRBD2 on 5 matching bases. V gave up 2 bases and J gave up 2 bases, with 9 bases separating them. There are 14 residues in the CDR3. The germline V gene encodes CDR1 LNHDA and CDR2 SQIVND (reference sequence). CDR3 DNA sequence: TGTGCCAGTAGTATAAAAAGCGGTCAAGAGACCCAGTACTTC. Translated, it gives CASSIKSGQETQYF.